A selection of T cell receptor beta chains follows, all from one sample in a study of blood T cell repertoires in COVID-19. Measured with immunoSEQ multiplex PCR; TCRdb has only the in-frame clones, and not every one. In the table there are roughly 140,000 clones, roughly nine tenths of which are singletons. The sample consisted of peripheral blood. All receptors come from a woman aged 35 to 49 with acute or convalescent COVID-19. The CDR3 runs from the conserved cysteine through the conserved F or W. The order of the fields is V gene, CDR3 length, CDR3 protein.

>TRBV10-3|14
CAISADSGANVLTF
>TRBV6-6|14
CASSTRLALDTQYF
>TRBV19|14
CASSKGQGTGELFF
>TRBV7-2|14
CASSLVGGAVSAFF
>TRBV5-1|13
CASSFETYYEQYF
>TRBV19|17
CASSIGDRGWWTGELFF
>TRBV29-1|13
CSVAGQPSYEQYF
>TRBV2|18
CASSPTHRQGANTGELFF
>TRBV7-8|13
CASSRTVDQPQHF
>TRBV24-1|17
CATSDFQSGTVSYEQYF
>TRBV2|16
CASSEALNRPSNEQFF
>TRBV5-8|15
CASSSLWTTTDTQYF
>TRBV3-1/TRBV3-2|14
CASSQLGRAGEQYF
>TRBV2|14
CASSYRGVQETQYF
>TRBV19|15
CASSIANARPGELFF
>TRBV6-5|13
CATQSAGDTEAFF
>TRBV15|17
CATSRDQGRGARWGYTF
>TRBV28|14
CASSPHSADQPQHF
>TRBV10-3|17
CAISDGVTSVGTDTQYF
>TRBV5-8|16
CASIGQGGFVGTEAFF
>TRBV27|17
CASSPRLVWAGGLEQYF
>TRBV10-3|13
CAIRRDVVSEAFF
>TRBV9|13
CASSAGTGYEQYF
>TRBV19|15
CASSITGLGNTEAFF
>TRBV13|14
CASSLSTVPQEQYF
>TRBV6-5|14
CASSPDRGSYGYTF
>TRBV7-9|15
CASSFSGGTAYEQYF
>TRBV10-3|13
CAIMTRLEDTQYF
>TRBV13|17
CASSQTQGRTTNEKLFF
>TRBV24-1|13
CATSDSAASAQHF
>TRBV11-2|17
CASSPIPTSGGSYEQYF